A selection of T cell receptor beta chains follows, all from one sample in a study of cytotoxic CD8 clonotypes in ibrutinib-treated CLL. Profiled with immunoSEQ multiplex PCR; TCRdb holds only in-frame clones, not every one. Among about 39,000 clones, approximately 67% were seen once, and the ten largest hold approximately 7.7%. The material sequenced was PBMCs, taken at disease progression, from a patient treated with ibrutinib. Receptors originate from a human donor with chronic lymphocytic leukemia. Each CDR3 is given with its conserved first and last residue. The D gene is left open where the match is weak. Some rows have no size entry. The others give once, few or many, or a class for an expanded clone.

v_gene: TRBV12-5
d_gene: TRBD2
j_gene: TRBJ2-3
abundance: few
CDR3aa: CASGQTSGPTDTQYF
CDR3nt: TGTGCTAGTGGCCAGACTAGCGGGCCCACAGATACGCAGTATTTT

v_gene: TRBV2
d_gene: NA
j_gene: TRBJ2-7
abundance: many
CDR3aa: CASTAGAGGQYF
CDR3nt: TGTGCCAGCACAGCGGGTGCCGGGGGGCAGTACTTC

v_gene: TRBV6-1
d_gene: NA
j_gene: TRBJ1-5
abundance: NA
CDR3aa: CASSEPGFGGMPQHF
CDR3nt: TGTGCCAGCAGTGAGCCCGGGTTCGGCGGGATGCCCCAGCATTTT

v_gene: TRBV6-5
d_gene: NA
j_gene: TRBJ2-5
abundance: NA
CDR3aa: CASSYSVQGFQTQYF
CDR3nt: TGTGCCAGCAGTTACTCGGTACAGGGCTTCCAGACCCAGTACTTC

v_gene: TRBV4-3
d_gene: NA
j_gene: TRBJ2-2
abundance: once
CDR3aa: CASSPNPMGPNTGELFF
CDR3nt: TGCGCCAGCAGCCCCAATCCGATGGGACCGAACACCGGGGAGCTGTTTTTT

v_gene: TRBV5-1
d_gene: NA
j_gene: TRBJ2-1
abundance: NA
CDR3aa: CASSTPVGFAYNEQFF
CDR3nt: TGCGCCAGCAGCACCCCGGTGGGTTTCGCCTACAATGAGCAGTTCTTC

v_gene: TRBV10-3
d_gene: TRBD1
j_gene: TRBJ2-3
abundance: NA
CDR3aa: CAITGQGLTDTQYF
CDR3nt: TGTGCCATCACCGGACAGGGCCTCACAGATACGCAGTATTTT

v_gene: TRBV6-5
d_gene: TRBD2
j_gene: TRBJ2-3
abundance: NA
CDR3aa: CASRVAGGPFDTQYF
CDR3nt: TGTGCCAGCAGGGTAGCGGGAGGGCCTTTTGATACGCAGTATTTT

v_gene: TRBV29-1
d_gene: TRBD2
j_gene: TRBJ2-2
abundance: NA
CDR3aa: CSARPGGGTGELFF
CDR3nt: TGCAGCGCCAGGCCCGGCGGGGGAACCGGGGAGCTGTTTTTT

v_gene: TRBV6-5
d_gene: TRBD2
j_gene: TRBJ2-7
abundance: NA
CDR3aa: CASSYSGLAAYEQYF
CDR3nt: TGTGCCAGCAGTTACTCGGGACTAGCCGCCTACGAGCAGTACTTC

v_gene: TRBV11-2
d_gene: NA
j_gene: TRBJ2-3
abundance: NA
CDR3aa: CASSPTLVQDTQYF
CDR3nt: TGTGCCAGCAGCCCGACTTTGGTTCAAGATACGCAGTATTTT

v_gene: TRBV2
d_gene: TRBD2
j_gene: TRBJ2-1
abundance: few
CDR3aa: CASSRWASGSQNEQFF
CDR3nt: TGTGCCAGCAGCCGATGGGCTAGCGGGAGTCAAAATGAGCAGTTCTTC

v_gene: TRBV28
d_gene: TRBD1
j_gene: TRBJ2-7
abundance: few
CDR3aa: CASSSGGTGDSYEQYF
CDR3nt: TGTGCCAGCAGTTCCGGCGGGACAGGAGACTCCTACGAGCAGTACTTC

v_gene: TRBV5-1
d_gene: NA
j_gene: TRBJ2-1
abundance: few
CDR3aa: CASSYAGDNYNEQFF
CDR3nt: TGCGCCAGCAGTTACGCAGGAGACAACTACAATGAGCAGTTCTTC

v_gene: TRBV2
d_gene: NA
j_gene: TRBJ1-1
abundance: NA
CDR3aa: CASSLPLSRTEAFF
CDR3nt: TGTGCCAGCAGCCTCCCCCTCTCTCGGACTGAAGCTTTCTTT